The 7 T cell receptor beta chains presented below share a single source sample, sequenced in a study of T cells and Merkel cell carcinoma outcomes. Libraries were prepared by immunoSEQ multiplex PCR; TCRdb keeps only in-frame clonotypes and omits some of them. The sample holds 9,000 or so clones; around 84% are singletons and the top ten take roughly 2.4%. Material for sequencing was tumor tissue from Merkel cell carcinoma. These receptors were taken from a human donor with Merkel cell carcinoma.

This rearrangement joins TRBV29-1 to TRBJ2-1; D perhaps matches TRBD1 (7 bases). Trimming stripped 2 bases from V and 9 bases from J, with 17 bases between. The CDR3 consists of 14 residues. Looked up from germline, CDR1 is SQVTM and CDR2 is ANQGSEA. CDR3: CSVEQGGGGGEQFF. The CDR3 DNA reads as TGCAGCGTTGAACAGGGGGGAGGTGGGGGTGAGCAGTTCTTC.

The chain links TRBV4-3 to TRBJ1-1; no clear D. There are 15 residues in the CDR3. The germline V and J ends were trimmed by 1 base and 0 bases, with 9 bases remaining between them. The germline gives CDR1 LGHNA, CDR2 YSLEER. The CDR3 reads CASSQVGTLNTEAFF. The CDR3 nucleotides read TGCGCCAGCAGCCAAGTGGGTACGCTGAACACTGAAGCTTTCTTT.

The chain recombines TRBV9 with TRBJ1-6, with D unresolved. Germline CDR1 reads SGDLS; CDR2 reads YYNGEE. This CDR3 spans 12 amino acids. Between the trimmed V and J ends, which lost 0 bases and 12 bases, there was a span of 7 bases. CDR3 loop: CASSVDRGPLHF. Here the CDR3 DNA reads TGTGCCAGCAGCGTAGACAGAGGACCCCTCCACTTT.

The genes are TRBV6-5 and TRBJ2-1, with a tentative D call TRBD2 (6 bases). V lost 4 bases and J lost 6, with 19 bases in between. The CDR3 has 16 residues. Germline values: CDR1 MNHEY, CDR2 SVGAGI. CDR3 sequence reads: CASSLQGTGEGNEQFF. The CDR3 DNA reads TGTGCCAGCAGTTTACAAGGGACGGGAGAGGGCAATGAGCAGTTCTTC.

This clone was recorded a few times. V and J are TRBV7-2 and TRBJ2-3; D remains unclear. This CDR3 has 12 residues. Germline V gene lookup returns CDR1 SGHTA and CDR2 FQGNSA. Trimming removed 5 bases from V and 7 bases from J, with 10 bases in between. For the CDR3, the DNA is TGTGCCAGCAGCCCTGCTCTGTATACGCAGTATTTT. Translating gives CASSPALYTQYF.

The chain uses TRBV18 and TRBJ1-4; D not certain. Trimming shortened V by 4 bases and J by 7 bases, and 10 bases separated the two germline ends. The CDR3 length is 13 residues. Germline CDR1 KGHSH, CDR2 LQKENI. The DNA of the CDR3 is TGTGCCAGCTCACGCAACAGCGTTGAAAAACTGTTTTTT. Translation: CASSRNSVEKLFF. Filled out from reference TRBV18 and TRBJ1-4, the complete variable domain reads NAGVMQNPRHLVRRRGQEARLRCSPMKGHSHVYWYRQLPEEGLKFMVYLQKENIIDESGMPKERFSAEFPKEGPSILRIQQVVRGDSAAYFCASSRNSVEKLFFGSGTQLSVL.

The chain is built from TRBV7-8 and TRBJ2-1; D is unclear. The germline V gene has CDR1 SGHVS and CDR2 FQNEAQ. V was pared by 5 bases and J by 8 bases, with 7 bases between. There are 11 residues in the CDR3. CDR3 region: CASSRLDEQFF. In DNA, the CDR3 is TGTGCCAGCAGCCGACTGGATGAGCAGTTCTTC.